This is a list of T cell receptor beta chains from one sample in a study of blood T cell repertoires in COVID-19. The method was immunoSEQ multiplex PCR; TCRdb's version includes in-frame clones alone and lacks a portion of them. This repertoire shows around 200,000 clones, 85% to 90% found once; its top ten account for roughly 6.2%. Specimen: peripheral blood. These receptors were taken from a man between 60 and 75 years old who had recovered from COVID-19. Both conserved end residues are part of each CDR3. A D gene is named only where the DNA matches it firmly. Some rows mark clone size as missing; the rest say once, few, many or name a class of expanded clone.

clone size	V gene	D gene	J gene	CDR3 DNA	CDR3 protein
-	TRBV12-5	TRBD2	TRBJ2-1	TGTGCTAGCAATGGGGGTGTGTCGGGAGGGCGGCATGAGCAGTTCTTC	CASNGGVSGGRHEQFF
-	TRBV7-6	-	TRBJ2-2	TGTGCCAGCAGCTTAGCTTCGAGAGGGTCCGGGGAGCTGTTTTTT	CASSLASRGSGELFF
-	TRBV6-5	-	TRBJ1-1	TGTGCCAGCAGTCGAAACAGGGCTGAAGCTTTCTTT	CASSRNRAEAFF
-	TRBV7-2	TRBD1	TRBJ1-2	TGTGCCAGCAGCTCCACAACAGGGGCCGCTGGCTACACCTTC	CASSSTTGAAGYTF
-	TRBV5-1	TRBD2	TRBJ2-2	TGCGCCAGCAGCTTGGACCCTCGTCGGGGGGGCCTCGGGGAGCTGTTTTTT	CASSLDPRRGGLGELFF
-	TRBV30	TRBD1	TRBJ1-2	TGTGCCTGGAGTGCCGGGACAGTGGGTGGCTACACCTTC	CAWSAGTVGGYTF
-	TRBV7-2	-	TRBJ1-2	TGTGCCAGCAGCTTAGACGGCGGGGGGGGCGGCTACACCTTC	CASSLDGGGGGYTF
-	TRBV28	-	TRBJ2-7	TGTGCCAGCAGTAAGACACCCGTCTCCTACGAGCAGTACTTC	CASSKTPVSYEQYF
-	TRBV4-3	TRBD2	TRBJ2-3	TGCGCCAGCAGCCAAGCTCGGCCGCCATTAGCGGGGGTACTCACAGATACGCAGTATTTT	CASSQARPPLAGVLTDTQYF
-	TRBV12-3/TRBV12-4	TRBD2	TRBJ2-7	TGTGCCAGCAGTCGGACTAGCGGCTACGAGCAGTACTTC	CASSRTSGYEQYF
once	TRBV9	TRBD1	TRBJ1-1	TGTGCCAGCAGCGTAGAACAGGGGGCTGGTACTGAAGCTTTCTTT	CASSVEQGAGTEAFF
-	TRBV9	-	TRBJ1-6	TGTGCCAGCAGCGTAGAGCAGGGATCGAGCTCCTATAATTCACCCCTCCACTTT	CASSVEQGSSSYNSPLHF
-	TRBV27	TRBD1	TRBJ1-5	TGTGCCAGCAGTTCTACGGGACAGCCACGAAAGCCCCAGCATTTT	CASSSTGQPRKPQHF
-	TRBV19	-	TRBJ2-3	TGTGCCAGTAGACAGGATGCGTCGGATACGCAGTATTTT	CASRQDASDTQYF
-	TRBV4-3	-	TRBJ1-2	TGCGCCAGCAGCCTTCAGCAGGGCGGGGGCTATGGCTACACCTTC	CASSLQQGGGYGYTF
-	TRBV30	TRBD1	TRBJ2-7	TGTGCCTGGACATCGGGACAGGGGCCCCCAGGCTACGAGCAGTACTTC	CAWTSGQGPPGYEQYF
-	TRBV2	-	TRBJ1-5	TGTGCCAGCAGTGAGGGCAGGGGCCGGCAGCCCCAGCATTTT	CASSEGRGRQPQHF
-	TRBV14	-	TRBJ2-5	TGTGCCAGCAGCCAGGGGGCCCTGACGGAGACCCAGTACTTC	CASSQGALTETQYF
-	TRBV6-5	-	TRBJ1-2	TGTGCCAGCAGCGAGGAGTTCTATGGCTACACCTTC	CASSEEFYGYTF
-	TRBV29-1	-	TRBJ1-2	TGCAGCGTTGAATTCCCAGGGAATCCCTATGGCTACACCTTC	CSVEFPGNPYGYTF
-	TRBV6-5	TRBD1	TRBJ1-1	TGTGCCAGCAGTTGGCCGGGACAGGGAAACACTGAAGCTTTCTTT	CASSWPGQGNTEAFF
-	TRBV3-1/TRBV3-2	-	TRBJ2-7	TGTGCCAGCAGCGGCGGCCTAGCTGCTATATACGAGCAGTACTTC	CASSGGLAAIYEQYF
-	TRBV10-2	-	TRBJ2-7	TGCGCCAGCAGTGTCCACAGGGCCCACTTGTACGAGCAGTACTTC	CASSVHRAHLYEQYF
once	TRBV18	TRBD1	TRBJ1-1	TGTGCCAGCTCACGGACAGGGTTAGACACTGAAGCTTTCTTT	CASSRTGLDTEAFF
-	TRBV29-1	TRBD1	TRBJ1-1	TGCAGCGTGGGGTTGACAGGGTTCGTTGAAGCTTTCTTT	CSVGLTGFVEAFF
-	TRBV5-1	-	TRBJ1-1	TGCGCCAGCAGCTTGGTCTCAGGGGATAACACTGAAGCTTTCTTT	CASSLVSGDNTEAFF
once	TRBV19	TRBD1	TRBJ2-5	TGTGCCAGTAGTTTGGACAGGGGGGTAGAGACCCAGTACTTC	CASSLDRGVETQYF
-	TRBV6-5	-	TRBJ1-1	TGTGCCACCACCCCAGGGGAGCGGACTGAAGCTTTCTTT	CATTPGERTEAFF
-	TRBV10-3	TRBD1	TRBJ2-7	TGTGCCATCAGTGAAGGGGACAGGGTCTCGTACTTC	CAISEGDRVSYF
-	TRBV6-6	TRBD2	TRBJ2-1	TGTGCCAGCAGTTACGAGGGAGCGGGAGTAAATGAGCAGTTCTTC	CASSYEGAGVNEQFF
-	TRBV9	TRBD2	TRBJ2-7	TGTGCCAGCAGCGTAGGACCTCTAGCGGGGGTAGAGCAGTACTTC	CASSVGPLAGVEQYF
-	TRBV2	-	TRBJ1-5	TGTGCCAGTAAACAGGGATTAAGTCAGCCCCAGCATTTT	CASKQGLSQPQHF
-	TRBV12-3/TRBV12-4	-	TRBJ2-7	TGTGCCAGCAGTATGTCTTACGAGCAGTACTTC	CASSMSYEQYF
-	TRBV18	TRBD2	TRBJ2-7	TGTGCCAGCTCACCCCAGCGGGGCTCCTACGAGCAGTACTTC	CASSPQRGSYEQYF
-	TRBV6-5	-	TRBJ2-1	TGTGCCAGCAGTTACGGAGGGGCGGGAAATGAGCAGTTCTTC	CASSYGGAGNEQFF
few	TRBV30	TRBD2	TRBJ2-7	TGTGCCTGGAGTGTACCTCGCGGGAGGGCCCTCGAGCAGTACTTC	CAWSVPRGRALEQYF
-	TRBV6-5	-	TRBJ2-5	TGTGCCAGCAGTTACGCCGGGGAGACCCAGTACTTC	CASSYAGETQYF
-	TRBV7-5	-	TRBJ1-3	TGTGTCAGTAACTCTGGAAACACCATATATTTT	CVSNSGNTIYF
-	TRBV6-5	-	TRBJ2-7	TGTGCCAGCAGTTACTCTTCCAGATACTACGAGCAGTACTTC	CASSYSSRYYEQYF
-	TRBV28	-	TRBJ1-6	TGTGCCAGCAGCACAGGGAACTCACCCCTCCACTTT	CASSTGNSPLHF
once	TRBV4-2	TRBD1	TRBJ1-6	TGTGCCAGCAGCCACGAAGGGACAGTCATTCGTCCCCTCCACTTT	CASSHEGTVIRPLHF
once	TRBV9	TRBD2	TRBJ2-7	TGTGCCAGCAGCCCAGACGAGCGGGGGACCTCCTACGAGCAGTACTTC	CASSPDERGTSYEQYF
-	TRBV6-1	-	TRBJ1-1	TGTGCCAGCAGTGAAGCTCGACAGTTAACTGAAGCTTTCTTT	CASSEARQLTEAFF
-	TRBV7-3	-	TRBJ2-2	TGTGCCAGCAGCATTTTATCCGTAGCGAACACCGGGGAGCTGTTTTTT	CASSILSVANTGELFF
-	TRBV7-2	-	TRBJ2-7	TGTGCCAGCAGCCCCGCTGGGGGGAGCGGTCCCGCCTACGAGCAGTACTTC	CASSPAGGSGPAYEQYF
-	TRBV28	-	TRBJ1-2	TGTGCCAGCAGTTTACTTACACAAAACTATGGCTACACCTTC	CASSLLTQNYGYTF
-	TRBV2	-	TRBJ2-7	TGTGCCAGCACTATCACCGCCTACGAGCAGTACTTC	CASTITAYEQYF
-	TRBV18	TRBD2	TRBJ2-5	TGTGCCAGCTCACCAGGACTAGAAGAGACCCAGTACTTC	CASSPGLEETQYF
-	TRBV5-1	TRBD1	TRBJ1-3	TGCGCCAGCAGCGCCGGGACAGCCTCTGGAAACACCATATATTTT	CASSAGTASGNTIYF
-	TRBV4-2	-	TRBJ1-1	TGTGCCAGCAGCCAAGATTCCAAAGGGTTGGGAGGGGCTTTCTTT	CASSQDSKGLGGAFF
-	TRBV6-6	-	TRBJ1-3	TGTGCCAGCAGTTACTCTAGACAGAACTCTGGAAACACCATATATTTT	CASSYSRQNSGNTIYF
-	TRBV7-2	TRBD2	TRBJ2-3	TGTGCCAGCAGCTTAGTTGGCGGGGGGGCAGATACGCAGTATTTT	CASSLVGGGADTQYF
-	TRBV30	TRBD1	TRBJ2-3	TGTGCCTGGGCGGGACAGGGTGAGGCAGGAGGGATTAGTTTGAGCACAGATACGCAGTATTTT	CAWAGQGEAGGISLSTDTQYF
-	TRBV28	TRBD1	TRBJ1-5	TGTGCCAGCAGTAAGGACAGGGGGCGCAGGGGCAATCAGCCCCAGCATTTT	CASSKDRGRRGNQPQHF